This T cell receptor (beta chain) was observed in a study of PD-L1 blockade in urothelial cancer. Looking at the study overall: Prior chemotherapy in patients spanned 0 to 3 regimens. Reported median T cell count for blood samples was around 140,000.

This sample's time point: pretreatment peripheral blood. Urothelial carcinoma affected the patients, and it was locally advanced or metastatic. Pretreatment sampling and on-treatment sampling together yielded between 1 and 8 samples for each patient. Germline assignment: CDR1 KGHSY and CDR2 FQNENV. J gave up 4 bases and V 5 bases, and 8 bases lay outside the gene matches. This CDR3 comprises 15 residues. The assay was immunoSEQ multiplex PCR, and TCRdb's table has in-frame clones only and misses some. Here the sample spans roughly 90,000 clones, around 89% being singletons. The sequence was collected from an elderly woman with urothelial cancer. This chain uses TRBV16 with TRBJ1-2, with 9 bases aligning to TRBD1. Sequenced here: PBMCs, sampled around atezolizumab (anti-PD-L1) treatment. The CDR3 sequence: CASSEVDRGAYGYTF. CDR3 sequence (DNA): TGTGCCAGCAGCGAGGTGGACAGGGGTGCCTATGGCTACACCTTC.